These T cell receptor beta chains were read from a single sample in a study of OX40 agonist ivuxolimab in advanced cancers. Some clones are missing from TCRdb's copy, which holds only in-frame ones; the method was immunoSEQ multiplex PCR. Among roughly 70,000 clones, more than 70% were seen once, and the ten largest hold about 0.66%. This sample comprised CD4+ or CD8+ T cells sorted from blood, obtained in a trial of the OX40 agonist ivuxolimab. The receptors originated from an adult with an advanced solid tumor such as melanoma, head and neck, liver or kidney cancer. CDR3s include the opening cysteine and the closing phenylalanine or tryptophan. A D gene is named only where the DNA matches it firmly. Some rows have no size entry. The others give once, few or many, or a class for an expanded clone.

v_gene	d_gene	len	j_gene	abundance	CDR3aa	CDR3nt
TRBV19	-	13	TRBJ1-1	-	CASIRGAGTEAFF	TGTGCCAGTATTCGGGGTGCGGGCACTGAAGCTTTCTTT
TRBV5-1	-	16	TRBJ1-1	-	CASSLASGQLNTEAFF	TGCGCCAGCAGCTTGGCCTCCGGACAGCTGAACACTGAAGCTTTCTTT
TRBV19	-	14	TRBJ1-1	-	CASSGRGSRIGAFF	TGTGCCAGTAGTGGGAGGGGTTCCCGGATTGGAGCTTTCTTT
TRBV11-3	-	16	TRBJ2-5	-	CASSPGGGQGVETQYF	TGTGCCAGCAGCCCAGGGGGGGGGCAGGGTGTGGAGACCCAGTACTTC
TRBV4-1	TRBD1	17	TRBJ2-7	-	CASSQEGGQGALYEQYF	TGCGCCAGCAGCCAAGAAGGAGGACAGGGGGCCCTCTACGAGCAGTACTTC
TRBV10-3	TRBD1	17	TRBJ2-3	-	CAISEPHGQGGPDTQYF	TGTGCCATCAGTGAGCCCCACGGACAGGGTGGCCCAGATACGCAGTATTTT
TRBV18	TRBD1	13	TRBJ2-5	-	CASSSTGGETQYF	TGTGCCAGCTCATCTACAGGGGGAGAGACCCAGTACTTC
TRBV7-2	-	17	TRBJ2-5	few	CASSPLILGWNQETQYF	TGTGCCAGCAGCCCACTTATTTTAGGTTGGAACCAAGAGACCCAGTACTTC
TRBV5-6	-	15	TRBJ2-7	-	CASSEAGVQSYEQYF	TGTGCCAGCAGCGAGGCAGGGGTTCAGTCCTACGAGCAGTACTTC
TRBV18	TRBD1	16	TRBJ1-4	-	CASSPSGTGVNEKLFF	TGTGCCAGCTCACCATCCGGTACAGGGGTGAATGAAAAACTGTTTTTT
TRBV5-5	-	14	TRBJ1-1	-	CASSFGVANTEAFF	TGTGCCAGCAGCTTTGGAGTGGCGAACACTGAAGCTTTCTTT
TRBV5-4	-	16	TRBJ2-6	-	CASSFGGASGANVLTF	TGTGCCAGCAGCTTCGGCGGGGCTTCTGGGGCCAACGTCCTGACTTTC
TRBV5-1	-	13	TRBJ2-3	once	CASSPTGADTQYF	TGCGCCAGCAGCCCTACGGGGGCAGATACGCAGTATTTT
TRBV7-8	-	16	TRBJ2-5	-	CASSLTVPDRGETQYF	TGTGCCAGCAGCTTAACGGTCCCGGACCGTGGGGAGACCCAGTACTTC
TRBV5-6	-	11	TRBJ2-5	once	CASSLWGTQYF	TGTGCCAGCAGCTTGTGGGGGACCCAGTACTTC
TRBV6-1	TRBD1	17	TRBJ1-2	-	CASSEGSGTGQGYGYTF	TGTGCCAGCAGTGAAGGTTCCGGTACGGGACAGGGTTATGGCTACACCTTC
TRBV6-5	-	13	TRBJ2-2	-	CASSPKYGGELFF	TGTGCCAGCAGCCCGAAGTATGGCGGGGAGCTGTTTTTT
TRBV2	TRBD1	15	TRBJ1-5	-	CASSLEAGGDQPQHF	TGTGCCAGCAGCCTCGAGGCAGGGGGCGATCAGCCCCAGCATTTT